This T cell receptor beta chain was captured in a study of cytomegalovirus exposure and HLA in healthy donors. The study's findings and limits: TRBV6-2, TRBV6-3 and some other V segments were unresolvable in 87-base-pair reads. Equally common other TCR beta chains were less clonally expanded than HLA-associated ones, a later analysis found. The study flagged approximately 180 TCR beta chains as cytomegalovirus-associated. Within an earlier analysis, most TCR beta V segments proved productive either about 90% or about 30% of the time.

Comments on this clone: What it binds is not known.

The PCR used 60 Vbeta and 13 Jbeta primers. Here immunoSEQ multiplex PCR was the method, and the copy in TCRdb shows in-frame clones only, minus some. This repertoire comprises tens of thousands of clones; its ten largest clones make up roughly 5%. With V trimmed by 8 bases and J by 2 bases, 6 bases remained unmatched. The germline V gene encodes CDR1 LNHDA and CDR2 SQIVND (reference sequence). This CDR3 has 14 amino acids. Sequenced material: PBMCs. The origin of this receptor is a woman in her forties in good health and CMV-seropositive. The gene calls are TRBV19 and TRBJ2-1; 7 bases map to TRBD2. The CDR3 is CASGVGGTYNEQFF. The CDR3 DNA reads as TGTGCCAGTGGGGTGGGGGGGACCTACAATGAGCAGTTCTTC.